The sequence of this T cell receptor (beta chain) was determined in a study of cytomegalovirus exposure and HLA in healthy donors. The PCR used 60 Vbeta and 13 Jbeta primers. TCRdb's copy holds only in-frame clones and misses some; the assay was immunoSEQ multiplex PCR. This table has some 180,000 clones, about 80% appearing once. Study-level points and caveats: The majority of TCR sequences were rare, yet some public TCRs appeared in many donors.

Concerning this clone: Antigen specificity is unknown.

As for the donors, each was a healthy bone marrow donor. Sequenced sample: PBMCs. This receptor was obtained from a woman aged 25 to 39 in good health and CMV-seropositive.

The CDR3 spells CASRLRGQHQPQHF. The CDR3 nucleotides are TGTGCCAGCAGACTAAGGGGACAGCATCAGCCCCAGCATTTT. The chain combines TRBV5-6 with TRBJ1-5; 7 nucleotides align to TRBD1. There are 14 residues in the CDR3. J lost 5 bases, V lost 5 bases, and 7 bases had no gene match. Germline V lookup: CDR1 SGHDT, CDR2 YYEEEE.